This T cell receptor beta chain was sequenced during a study of tumor-infiltrating lymphocytes in primary liver carcinoma. Points from the study as a whole: Only about 7-25% of top clones occurred in every one of the five tumor regions.

A primer matching the constant region was used to make TCR beta cDNA from 500 to 600 ng of total RNA. ARM-PCR, slightly modified, supplied the TCR beta libraries through three nested multiplex PCR rounds. The first two PCR rounds, around 10 cycles each, used TRBV1-TRBV30 forward primers and a C-beta reverse primer. TCRdb analysed the multiplex PCR reads with MiXCR anew, one entry per CDR3 protein. Here the sample spans 50,000 or so distinct CDR3 sequences, around 77% being singletons. About this clonotype itself: Its antigen is currently unknown.

Co-extraction yielded RNA and DNA from around 20-30 mg of unsorted bulk tissue. This CDR3 spans 14 amino acids. The germline gives CDR1 SGHRS, CDR2 YFSETQ. Between the trimmed V and J ends, which lost 3 bases and 3 bases, there was a span of 12 bases. Sequenced sample: liver tumor tissue from sampling region 5. Subset denoted: tumor region T5, tumor centre. This TCR came from a man aged 40-50 years with primary liver carcinoma and hepatitis B virus infection. This chain links TRBV5-1 with TRBJ1-1; no clear D. The CDR3 loop reads CASSSSEGYTEAFF. CDR3 DNA sequence: TGCGCCAGCAGCTCATCGGAGGGCTACACTGAAGCTTTCTTT.